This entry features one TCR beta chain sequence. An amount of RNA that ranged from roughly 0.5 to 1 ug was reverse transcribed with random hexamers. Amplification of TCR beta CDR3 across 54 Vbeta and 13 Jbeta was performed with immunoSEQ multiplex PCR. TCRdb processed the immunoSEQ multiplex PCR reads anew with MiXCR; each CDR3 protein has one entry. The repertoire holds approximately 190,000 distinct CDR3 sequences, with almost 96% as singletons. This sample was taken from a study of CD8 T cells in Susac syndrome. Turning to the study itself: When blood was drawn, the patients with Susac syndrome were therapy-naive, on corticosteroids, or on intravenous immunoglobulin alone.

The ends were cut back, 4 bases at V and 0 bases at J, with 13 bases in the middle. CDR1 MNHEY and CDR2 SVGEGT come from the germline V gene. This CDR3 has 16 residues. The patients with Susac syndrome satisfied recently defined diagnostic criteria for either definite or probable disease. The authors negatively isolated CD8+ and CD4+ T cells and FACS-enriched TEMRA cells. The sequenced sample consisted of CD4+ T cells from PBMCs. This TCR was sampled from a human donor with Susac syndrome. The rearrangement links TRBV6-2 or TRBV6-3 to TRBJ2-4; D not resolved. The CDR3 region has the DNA TGTGCCAGCAGTTCCCCCGACTCAATAGCCAAAAACATTCAGTACTTC. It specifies CASSSPDSIAKNIQYF.